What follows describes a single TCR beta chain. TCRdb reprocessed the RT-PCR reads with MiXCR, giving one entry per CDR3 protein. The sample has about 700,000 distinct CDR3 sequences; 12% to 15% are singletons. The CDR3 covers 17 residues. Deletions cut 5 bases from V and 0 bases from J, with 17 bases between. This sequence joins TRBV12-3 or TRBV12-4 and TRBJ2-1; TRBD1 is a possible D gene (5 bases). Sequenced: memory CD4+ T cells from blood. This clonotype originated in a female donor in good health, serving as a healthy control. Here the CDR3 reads CASSVGQKRGSYNEQFF. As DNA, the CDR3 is TGTGCCAGCAGTGTAGGACAAAAACGAGGCTCCTACAATGAGCAGTTCTTC.